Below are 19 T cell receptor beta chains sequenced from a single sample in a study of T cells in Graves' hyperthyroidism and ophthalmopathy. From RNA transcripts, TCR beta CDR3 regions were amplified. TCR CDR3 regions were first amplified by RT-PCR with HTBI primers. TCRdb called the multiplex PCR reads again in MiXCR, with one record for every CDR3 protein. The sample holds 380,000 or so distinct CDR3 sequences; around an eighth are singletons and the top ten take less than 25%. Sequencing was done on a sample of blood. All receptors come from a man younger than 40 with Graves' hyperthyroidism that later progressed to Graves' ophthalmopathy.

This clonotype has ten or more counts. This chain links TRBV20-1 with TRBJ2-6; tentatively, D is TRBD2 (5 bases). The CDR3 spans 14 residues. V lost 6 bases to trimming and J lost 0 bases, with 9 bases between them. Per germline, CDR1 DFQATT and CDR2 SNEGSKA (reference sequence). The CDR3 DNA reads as TGCAGTGCGTCCGGGATCTCTGGGGCCAACGTCCTGACTTTC. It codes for CSASGISGANVLTF.

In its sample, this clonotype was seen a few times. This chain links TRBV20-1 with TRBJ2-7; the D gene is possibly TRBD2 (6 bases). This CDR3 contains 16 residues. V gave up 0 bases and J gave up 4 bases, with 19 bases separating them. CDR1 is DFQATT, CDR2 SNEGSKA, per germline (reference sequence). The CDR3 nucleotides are TGCAGTGCTAGAGATGGGGGAGGTTCCGCTTTTTACGAGCAGTACTTC. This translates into CSARDGGGSAFYEQYF.

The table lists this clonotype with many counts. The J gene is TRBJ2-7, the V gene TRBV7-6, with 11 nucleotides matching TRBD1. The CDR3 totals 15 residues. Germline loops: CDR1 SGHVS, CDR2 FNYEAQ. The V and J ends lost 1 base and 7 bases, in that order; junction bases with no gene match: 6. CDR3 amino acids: CASSLGTGGAGEQYF. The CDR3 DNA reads TGTGCCAGCAGCTTAGGGACAGGGGGCGCGGGGGAGCAGTACTTC.

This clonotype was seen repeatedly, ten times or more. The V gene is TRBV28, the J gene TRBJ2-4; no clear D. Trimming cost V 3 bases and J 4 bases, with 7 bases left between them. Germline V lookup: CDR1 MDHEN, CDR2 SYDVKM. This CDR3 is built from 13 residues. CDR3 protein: CASSFRRKNIQYF. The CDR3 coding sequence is TGTGCCAGCAGTTTTAGACGAAAAAACATTCAGTACTTC.

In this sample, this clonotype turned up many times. The CDR3 region has the DNA TGTGCCAGCAGCGCAACAGGGGGTCTCAATCAGCCCCAGCATTTT. Amino acids: CASSATGGLNQPQHF. The chain uses TRBV28 and TRBJ1-5; TRBD1 matches at 8 bases. Per the germline V gene, CDR1 is MDHEN and CDR2 is SYDVKM. V was pared by 6 bases and J by 3 bases, with 7 bases of the junction left unmatched. CDR3 length: 15 residues.

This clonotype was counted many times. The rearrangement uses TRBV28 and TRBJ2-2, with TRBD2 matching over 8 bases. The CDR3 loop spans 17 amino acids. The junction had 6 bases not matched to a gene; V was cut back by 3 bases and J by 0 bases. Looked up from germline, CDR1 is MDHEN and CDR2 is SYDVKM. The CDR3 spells CASSLAAGDPNTGELFF. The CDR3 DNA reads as TGTGCCAGCAGTTTGGCAGCGGGGGATCCGAACACCGGGGAGCTGTTTTTT.

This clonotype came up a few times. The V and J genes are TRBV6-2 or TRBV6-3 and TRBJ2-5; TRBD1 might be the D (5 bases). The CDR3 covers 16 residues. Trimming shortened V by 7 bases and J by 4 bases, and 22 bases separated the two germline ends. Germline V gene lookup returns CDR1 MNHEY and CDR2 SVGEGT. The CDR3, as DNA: TGTGCCAGCACCCGAACCCGTACCAAGCAGGGAGAGACCCAGTACTTC. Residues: CASTRTRTKQGETQYF.

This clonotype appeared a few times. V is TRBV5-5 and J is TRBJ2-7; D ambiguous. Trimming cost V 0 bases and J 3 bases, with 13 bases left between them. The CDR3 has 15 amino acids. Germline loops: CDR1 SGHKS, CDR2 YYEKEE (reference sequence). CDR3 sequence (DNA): TGTGCCAGCAGCTTGGATTGGGATAGAGTCTACGAGCAGTACTTC. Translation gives CASSLDWDRVYEQYF.

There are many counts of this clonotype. The DNA of the CDR3 is TGTGCCAGCAGCTTAGACAGGTTCAATGAGCAGTTCTTC. Its translation is CASSLDRFNEQFF. The chain recombines TRBV7-6 with TRBJ2-1, with a weak D call TRBD1 (5 bases). Germline CDR1 and CDR2: SGHVS and FNYEAQ. The CDR3 spans 13 residues. V lost 1 base to trimming and J lost 6 bases, with 7 bases between them. Variable domain in full (rest from reference TRBV7-6 and TRBJ2-1): GAGVSQSPRYKVTKRGQDVALRCDPISGHVSLYWYRQALGQGPEFLTYFNYEAQQDKSGLPNDRFSAERPEGSISTLTIQRTEQRDSAMYRCASSLDRFNEQFFGPGTRLTVL.

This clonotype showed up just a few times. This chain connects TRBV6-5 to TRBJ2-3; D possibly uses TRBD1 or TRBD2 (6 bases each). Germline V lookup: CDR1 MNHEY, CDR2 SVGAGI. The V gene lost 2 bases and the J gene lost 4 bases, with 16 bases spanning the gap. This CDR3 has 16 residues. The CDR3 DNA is TGTGCCAGCAGTTACCTAGTGGGGGGCGCCGCAGATACGCAGTATTTT. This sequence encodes CASSYLVGGAADTQYF.

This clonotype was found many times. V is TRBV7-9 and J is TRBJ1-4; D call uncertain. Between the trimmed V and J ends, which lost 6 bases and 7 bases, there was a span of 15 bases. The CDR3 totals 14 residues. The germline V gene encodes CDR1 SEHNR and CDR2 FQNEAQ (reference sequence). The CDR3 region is CASRTGNEPEKLFF. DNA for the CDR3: TGTGCCAGCAGAACCGGGAACGAGCCTGAAAAACTGTTTTTT.

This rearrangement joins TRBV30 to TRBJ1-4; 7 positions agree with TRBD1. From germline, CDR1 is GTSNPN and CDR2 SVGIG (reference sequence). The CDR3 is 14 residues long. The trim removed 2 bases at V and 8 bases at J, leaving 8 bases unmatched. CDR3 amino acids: CAWSTGVLGEKLFF. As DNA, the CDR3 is TGTGCCTGGAGTACAGGGGTTCTTGGCGAAAAACTGTTTTTT. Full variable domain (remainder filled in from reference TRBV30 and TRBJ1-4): SQTIHQWPATLVQPVGSPLSLECTVEGTSNPNLYWYRQAAGRGLQLLFYSVGIGQISSEVPQNLSASRPQDRQFILSSKKLLLSDSGFYLCAWSTGVLGEKLFFGSGTQLSVL.

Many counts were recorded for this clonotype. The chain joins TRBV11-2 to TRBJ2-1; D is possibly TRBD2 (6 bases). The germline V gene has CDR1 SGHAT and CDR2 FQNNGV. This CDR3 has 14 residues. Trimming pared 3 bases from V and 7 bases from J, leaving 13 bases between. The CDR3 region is CASSFIGGANEQFF. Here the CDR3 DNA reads TGTGCCAGCAGCTTTATCGGGGGAGCTAATGAGCAGTTCTTC.

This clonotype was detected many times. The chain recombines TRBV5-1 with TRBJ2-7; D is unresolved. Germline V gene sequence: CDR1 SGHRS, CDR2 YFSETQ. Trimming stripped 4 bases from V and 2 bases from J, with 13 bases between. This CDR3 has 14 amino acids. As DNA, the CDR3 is TGCGCCAGCAGCCTTCTTGACCAAGCCTACGAGCAGTACTTC. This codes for CASSLLDQAYEQYF.

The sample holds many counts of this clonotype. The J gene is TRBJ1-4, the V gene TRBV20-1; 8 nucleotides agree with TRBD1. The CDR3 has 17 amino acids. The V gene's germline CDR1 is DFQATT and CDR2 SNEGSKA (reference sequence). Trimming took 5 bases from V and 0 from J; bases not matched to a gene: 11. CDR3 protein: CSAPRDRPLATNEKLFF. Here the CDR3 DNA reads TGCAGTGCTCCCCGGGACAGGCCCCTTGCAACTAATGAAAAACTGTTTTTT.

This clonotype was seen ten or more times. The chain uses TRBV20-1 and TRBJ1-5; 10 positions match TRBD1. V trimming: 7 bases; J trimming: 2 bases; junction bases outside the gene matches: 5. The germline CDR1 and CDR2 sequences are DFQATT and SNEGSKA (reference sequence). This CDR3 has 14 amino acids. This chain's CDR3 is CSGQGAQGNQPQHF. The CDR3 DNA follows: TGCAGTGGACAGGGGGCGCAGGGCAATCAGCCCCAGCATTTT.

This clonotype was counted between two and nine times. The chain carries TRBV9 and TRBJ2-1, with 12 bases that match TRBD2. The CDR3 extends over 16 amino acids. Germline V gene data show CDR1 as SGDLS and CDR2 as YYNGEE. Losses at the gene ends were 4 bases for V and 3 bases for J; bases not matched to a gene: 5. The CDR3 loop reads CASSPSTSGSYNEQFF. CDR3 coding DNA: TGTGCCAGCAGCCCCTCGACTAGCGGGAGCTACAATGAGCAGTTCTTC.

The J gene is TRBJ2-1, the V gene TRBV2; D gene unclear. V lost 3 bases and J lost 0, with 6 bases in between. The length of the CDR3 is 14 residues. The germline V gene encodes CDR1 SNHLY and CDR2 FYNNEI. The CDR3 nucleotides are TGTGCCAGCAGTGACATAAGCTCCTACAATGAGCAGTTCTTC. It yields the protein CASSDISSYNEQFF.

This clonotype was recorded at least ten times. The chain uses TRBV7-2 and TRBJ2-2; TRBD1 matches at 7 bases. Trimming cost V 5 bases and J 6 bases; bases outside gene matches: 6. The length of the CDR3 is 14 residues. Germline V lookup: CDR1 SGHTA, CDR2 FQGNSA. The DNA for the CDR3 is TGTGCCAGCAGCAGGCAGGGGGAATCCGGGGAGCTGTTTTTT. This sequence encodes CASSRQGESGELFF.